The present T cell receptor (beta chain) was sequenced within a study of blood T cell repertoires in COVID-19. The CDR3 consists of 13 residues. Germline V gives CDR1 SGHTA, CDR2 FQGNSA. Trimming pared 4 bases from V and 5 bases from J, leaving 11 bases between. Produced via immunoSEQ multiplex PCR; TCRdb's table is partial and in-frame only. The sample carries 200,000 to 250,000 clones, roughly 90% recorded once. The material sequenced was peripheral blood. The receptor comes from a woman in her fifties or sixties with acute or convalescent COVID-19. This chain uses TRBV7-2 with TRBJ2-5; tentative D call: TRBD1 (6 bases). The CDR3 region has the DNA TGTGCCAGCAGCTCCGTGGGGGCGGAGACCCAGTACTTC. Protein sequence: CASSSVGAETQYF.